The 7 T cell receptor beta chains below were found in one sample sequenced in a study of blood T cells in healthy people across ages. Next came a second PCR, run for about 7 to 12 cycles, which used a sample-barcoded 5' primer along with a J-beta primer mix. TCRdb re-derived calls from the 5' RACE reads in MiXCR, one entry per CDR3 protein. The table records approximately 1.5 million distinct CDR3 sequences, roughly 32% of them present only once. The sample taken for sequencing was blood. The receptors derive from a woman aged 25 to 39 in good health.

V and J are TRBV11-2 and TRBJ1-2; possibly TRBD1 for D (5 bases). The CDR3 extends over 13 amino acids. Per germline, CDR1 SGHAT and CDR2 FQNNGV. V was trimmed by 6 bases and J by 8 bases, leaving 16 bases between them. CDR3 protein: CASRTNQGFGYTF. The CDR3 DNA reads as TGTGCCAGCAGGACGAATCAGGGTTTCGGCTACACCTTC.

The chain links TRBV9 to TRBJ2-7; a weak D match, TRBD2 (5 bases). CDR3 length: 15 amino acids. V lost 4 bases and J 6 bases, leaving 20 bases between the germline ends. CDR1 is SGDLS, CDR2 YYNGEE, per germline. The CDR3 bases are TGTGCCAGCAGCCTTTACGAGACTACCTCGGCCGAGCAGTACTTC. This encodes CASSLYETTSAEQYF. Full variable domain (missing parts from reference TRBV9 and TRBJ2-7): DSGVTQTPKHLITATGQRVTLRCSPRSGDLSVYWYQQSLDQGLQFLIQYYNGEERAKGNILERFSAQQFPDLHSELNLSSLELGDSALYFCASSLYETTSAEQYFGPGTRLTVT.

The chain uses TRBV2 and TRBJ1-5; possibly TRBD1 for D (5 bases). V lost 5 bases and J 2 bases, leaving 10 bases between the germline ends. CDR1 SNHLY and CDR2 FYNNEI come from the germline V gene. CDR3 length: 14 amino acids. The CDR3 loop reads CASSTLQGNQPQHF. The CDR3 DNA sequence: TGTGCCAGCAGTACCTTACAGGGCAATCAGCCCCAGCATTTT.

CDR3: CASSPGLAGALYEQYF. The CDR3 nucleotides read TGTGCCAGCAGCCCTGGACTAGCGGGGGCTTTATACGAGCAGTACTTC. The chain joins TRBV9 to TRBJ2-7; 13 bases line up with TRBD2. The trim removed 4 bases at V and 4 bases at J, leaving 8 bases unmatched. Germline CDR1 is SGDLS and CDR2 is YYNGEE. The CDR3 runs to 16 residues.

This sequence joins TRBV29-1 and TRBJ1-1; no clear D gene. Germline V lookup: CDR1 SQVTM, CDR2 ANQGSEA. The V and J ends lost 2 bases and 3 bases respectively, with 7 bases between them. The CDR3 sequence is 12 residues long. The CDR3 DNA is TGCAGCGTTGAACCAGCAGACACTGAAGCTTTCTTT. It yields the protein CSVEPADTEAFF. The whole variable domain, filled in from reference TRBV29-1 and TRBJ1-1, reads SAVISQKPSRDICQRGTSLTIQCQVDSQVTMMFWYRQQPGQSLTLIATANQGSEATYESGFVIDKFPISRPNLTFSTLTVSNMSPEDSSIYLCSVEPADTEAFFGQGTRLTVV.

In this sample, this clonotype turned up a few times. V is TRBV10-3 and J is TRBJ2-5; the D is unclear. The J call may be in error: the DNA end matches TRBJ2-7 better. Looked up from germline, CDR1 is ENHRY and CDR2 is SYGVKD. The CDR3 loop spans 15 amino acids. The CDR3 region has the DNA TGTGCCATCGGTGCGGAAGTCAGTCCCCGGATCGAGCAGTACTTC. Translating it yields CAIGAEVSPRIEQYF.

The rearrangement links TRBV11-2 to TRBJ2-5; TRBD2 matches 9 bases. Near its end, the DNA agrees better with TRBJ2-7, so the J call may be wrong. The CDR3 loop spans 15 amino acids. Germline loops: CDR1 SGHAT, CDR2 FQNNGV. This chain's CDR3 is CASSLDPLAGYEQYF. The CDR3 DNA reads as TGTGCCAGCAGCTTAGATCCTCTAGCGGGGTACGAGCAGTACTTC.